The clone carrying this TCR beta chain has a count of ten or more. Its target is not known. This CDR3 contains 18 residues. CDR1 is SGHAT, CDR2 FQNNGV, per germline. The V gene end was trimmed by 4 bases and the J gene end by 2 bases; junction bases not matched to a gene: 13. The sample belongs to a study of T cells in Graves' hyperthyroidism and ophthalmopathy. Broader study findings: Ophthalmopathy was separated from stable hyperthyroidism by a 13 V-J model. Blood also carried most thyroid clonotypes expanded above 0.001.

RNA transcripts served as the template for amplifying TCR beta CDR3 regions. A set of HTBI primers served as the primers for a first-round RT-PCR of the TCR CDR3. TCRdb re-analysed the multiplex PCR reads in MiXCR, keeping a single row per CDR3 protein. The top ten hold roughly 4.5% of the sample, which has hundreds of thousands of distinct CDR3 sequences, roughly 14% seen once. Uncontrolled infections, other autoimmune diseases, pregnancy or lactation led to exclusion of patients. The chain recombines TRBV11-2 with TRBJ2-7, with 11 bases aligning to TRBD2. This receptor was taken from a middle-aged woman with Graves' ophthalmopathy. Sequenced input: blood. In DNA, the CDR3 is TGTGCCAGCAGCTCCGATGTCCCCGGGACTAGCGGAACCTACGAGCAGTACTTC. Translating it yields CASSSDVPGTSGTYEQYF. Variable domain in full (rest from reference TRBV11-2 and TRBJ2-7): EAGVAQSPRYKIIEKRQSVAFWCNPISGHATLYWYQQILGQGPKLLIQFQNNGVVDDSQLPKDRFSAERLKGVDSTLKIQPAKLEDSAVYLCASSSDVPGTSGTYEQYFGPGTRLTVT.